This is a list of T cell receptor beta chains from one sample in a study of PD-1 blockade in classical Hodgkin lymphoma. Repertoires were generated with immunoSEQ multiplex PCR, while TCRdb's copy carries only in-frame clones and drops some. This table holds about 47,000 clones, approximately 91% found once. Sequenced sample: peripheral blood mononuclear cells (PBMCs). These receptor sequences come from a human donor with classical Hodgkin lymphoma. Both conserved end residues are trimmed from each CDR3.

J	V	CDR3
TRBJ1-2	TRBV28	ASSRYGYT
TRBJ1-1	TRBV28	ASSNWERGAVGF
TRBJ2-1	TRBV28	ASSQMAGQGQGYNEQF
TRBJ2-7	TRBV5-5	ASSLATSGRALYEQY
TRBJ2-1	TRBV6-1	ASSERWDGAYNEQF
TRBJ1-1	TRBV19	ASLGARYTEAF
TRBJ2-1	TRBV6-5	ASSYSIGTGGNEQF
TRBJ2-7	TRBV9	ASSVGGSDEQY
TRBJ2-7	TRBV27	ASSYQGAYEQY
TRBJ1-2	TRBV11-3	ASSFGLSAGYGYT
TRBJ1-4	TRBV15	ATRDRQSTNEKLF
TRBJ2-6	TRBV5-4	ASRASASGANVLT
TRBJ1-1	TRBV5-1	ASSQTGGNTEAF
TRBJ1-1	TRBV5-1	ASSLGSSLNTEAF
TRBJ2-1	TRBV29-1	SVDLAGLNEQF
TRBJ2-3	TRBV11-3	ASSLEHRTDTQY
TRBJ2-5	TRBV6-6	ASSAPGGPQTQY
TRBJ2-2	TRBV9	ASSVVPLQGLLANTGELF
TRBJ1-2	TRBV6-5	ASWEANKNYGYT
TRBJ1-2	TRBV9	ASSVGQGNYGYT
TRBJ2-7	TRBV19	ASSIGTSGGYEQY
TRBJ2-7	TRBV28	ASSSTLAKRDRTYEQY
TRBJ2-6	TRBV5-1	ASSPSPGLVAGANVLT